A selection of T cell receptor beta chains follows, all from one sample in a study of cytomegalovirus exposure and HLA in healthy donors. The data were produced by immunoSEQ multiplex PCR, yet TCRdb's version contains in-frame clones alone and is incomplete. In the table there are some 150,000 clones, 55% to 70% of which are singletons. Sequencing used PBMCs. Receptors originate from a woman in her twenties or thirties in good health and CMV-seropositive. Both conserved end residues are part of each CDR3. The D gene is left open where the match is weak. A row's size may be missing; if present it is once, few, many or a size class.

J gene | D gene | clone size | V gene | CDR3 DNA | CDR3 protein
TRBJ2-5 | - | - | TRBV2 | TGTGCCAGCAGAAAAGAAAGCGGACCGAAAGAGACCCAGTACTTC | CASRKESGPKETQYF
TRBJ1-5 | - | few | TRBV19 | TGTGCCAGTAGCATTACAGGGATGGCTAGCAATCAGCCCCAGCATTTT | CASSITGMASNQPQHF
TRBJ2-6 | - | - | TRBV2 | TGTGCCAGCAGTCCCGGTCCTGGGGCCAACGTCCTGACTTTC | CASSPGPGANVLTF
TRBJ1-2 | - | - | TRBV19 | TGTGCCAGTAGTATATTGGGGGCCACAATGGGAGGCTACACCTTC | CASSILGATMGGYTF
TRBJ1-2 | - | once | TRBV5-4 | TGTGCCAGCAGCCCGTCCGGACAGCTGGATGGCTACACCTTC | CASSPSGQLDGYTF
TRBJ1-3 | - | - | TRBV30 | TGTGCCTGGAGTAGGCAGGGGAATGGAAACACCATATATTTT | CAWSRQGNGNTIYF
TRBJ1-1 | TRBD1 | - | TRBV10-1 | TGCGCCAGCAGCTACGACAGGGACACTGAAGCTTTCTTT | CASSYDRDTEAFF
TRBJ2-3 | - | - | TRBV5-1 | TGCGCCAGCAGCTTCGGTAGGGGTGATAGTTCAGATACGCAGTATTTT | CASSFGRGDSSDTQYF
TRBJ1-1 | TRBD1 | - | TRBV7-9 | TGTGCCAGCCGGTGGGGTTTGGGACAGGGCATGAACACTGAAGCTTTCTTT | CASRWGLGQGMNTEAFF
TRBJ2-5 | - | - | TRBV29-1 | TGCAGCGTTGAACAGGCCGGTAAAGAGACCCAGTACTTC | CSVEQAGKETQYF
TRBJ2-7 | - | - | TRBV5-1 | TGCGCCAGCAGCTTGGACCCCGGGACTTCAGCCTACGAGCAGTACTTC | CASSLDPGTSAYEQYF
TRBJ1-1 | TRBD1 | - | TRBV5-6 | TGTGCCAGCAGCAACCGCGACAGGGACTCTGAAGCTTTCTTT | CASSNRDRDSEAFF
TRBJ1-5 | TRBD1 | few | TRBV18 | TGTGCCAGCTCACCCTCGAGGACAGGGTGGGATCAGCCCCAGCATTTT | CASSPSRTGWDQPQHF
TRBJ2-5 | - | - | TRBV4-2 | TGTGCCAGCAGCCAAGAACTCCAGGGCCCCGGGGAGACCCAGTACTTC | CASSQELQGPGETQYF
TRBJ2-1 | - | - | TRBV11-3 | TGTGCCAGCAGCGCGCGCGGTGAGCAGTTCTTC | CASSARGEQFF
TRBJ2-5 | - | - | TRBV10-2 | TGCGCCAGCAGTGAGTTACTAGGAAAGGGAGAGACCCAGTACTTC | CASSELLGKGETQYF
TRBJ1-5 | - | - | TRBV15 | TGTGCCACCTCAGGGGCTAATCAGCCCCAGCATTTT | CATSGANQPQHF
TRBJ2-3 | TRBD1 | - | TRBV5-1 | TGCGCCAGCAGCTTGGAGGGACAGCTTCACGGGGATACGCAGTATTTT | CASSLEGQLHGDTQYF
TRBJ2-1 | TRBD1 | once | TRBV13 | TGTGCCAGCCACAGGGGATCCTACAATGAGCAGTTCTTC | CASHRGSYNEQFF
TRBJ1-2 | - | - | TRBV6-6 | TGTGCCAGCAGTCCCACCCCTCAGGTCTATGGCTACACCTTC | CASSPTPQVYGYTF
TRBJ2-1 | - | - | TRBV12-5 | TGTGCTAGTGGTTTGGAACACAGGTACAATGAGCAGTTCTTC | CASGLEHRYNEQFF
TRBJ1-1 | - | - | TRBV10-3 | TGTGCCATCACCCCTTACCGAGAGAACACTGAAGCTTTCTTT | CAITPYRENTEAFF
TRBJ2-5 | TRBD2 | - | TRBV5-1 | TGCGCCAGCAGCCCGGGGGGGAGAAGTCAAGAGACCCAGTACTTC | CASSPGGRSQETQYF
TRBJ1-3 | - | once | TRBV6-1 | TGTGCCAGCAGATTTCATTCTGGAAACACCATATATTTT | CASRFHSGNTIYF
TRBJ1-1 | - | - | TRBV28 | TGTGCCAGCAGTTTCCAAATCGCGAAGGGGGACACTGAAGCTTTCTTT | CASSFQIAKGDTEAFF